The T cell receptor (beta chain) under discussion was sequenced for a study of blood T cell repertoires in COVID-19. Per the original data handling: Estimation of nucleated cell counts relied on the amplification of reference gene primers. Profiling relied on immunoSEQ multiplex PCR, and the TCRdb table lists in-frame clones only, not all of them. D and trimming come from the DNA, and the V and J calls and clone size come from that table. Counted here are roughly 230,000 clones, about four fifths occurring once; the ten biggest clones make up about 3.2%. Recruitment covered 20 to 25 US areas and drew participants whose ages spanned roughly 18 to 90 years. Each recovered donor of Cohort 3 presented with two negative PCRs, clearance, or symptom resolution. CDR3 size: 12 residues. V lost 1 base and J 8 bases, leaving 8 bases between the germline ends.

This sequence originates from a woman aged 55 to 70 who had recovered from COVID-19. The rearrangement joins TRBV12-3 or TRBV12-4 to TRBJ1-1; D remains unclear. The sequencing input was PBMCs or T cells enriched from blood (not recorded which). The CDR3 protein is CASSLGPREAFF. In DNA, the CDR3 is TGTGCCAGCAGTTTAGGTCCCAGAGAAGCTTTCTTT.